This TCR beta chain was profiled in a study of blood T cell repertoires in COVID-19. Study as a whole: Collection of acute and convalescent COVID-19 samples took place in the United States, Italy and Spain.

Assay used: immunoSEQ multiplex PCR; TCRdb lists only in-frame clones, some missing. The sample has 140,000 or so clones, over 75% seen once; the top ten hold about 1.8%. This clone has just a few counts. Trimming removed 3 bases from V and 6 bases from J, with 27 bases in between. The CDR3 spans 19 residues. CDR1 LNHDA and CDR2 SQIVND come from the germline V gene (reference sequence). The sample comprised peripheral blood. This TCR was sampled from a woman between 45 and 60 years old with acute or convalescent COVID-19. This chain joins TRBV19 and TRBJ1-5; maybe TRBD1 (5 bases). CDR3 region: CASSISGGRVGKGGQPQHF. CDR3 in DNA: TGTGCCAGTAGTATCTCTGGGGGAAGGGTCGGTAAGGGAGGTCAGCCCCAGCATTTT.